Listed here is a single TCR beta chain. The table came from immunoSEQ multiplex PCR; TCRdb's copy has only in-frame clones and leaves some out. Here the sample spans roughly 1 million clones, approximately 80% being singletons. These data are taken from a study of shared clonotypes between healthy human individuals. After removal of 5 bases from V and 2 bases from J, the junction contained 13 bases not matched to a gene. Germline lookup yields CDR1 SGHDT and CDR2 YYEEEE. The CDR3 sequence is 17 residues long. The V and J genes are TRBV5-6 and TRBJ1-2; 9 bases line up with TRBD1. The material sequenced was memory CD4+ T cells from PBMCs. Stated subset: CD45RA-negative fraction. The sequence was obtained from a man in his late teens or twenties in good health. Some clones in this sample may be carry-over from other donors' samples. CDR3 loop: CASRQNRGPILNYGYTF. CDR3 sequence (DNA): TGTGCCAGCAGACAAAACAGGGGGCCTATATTAAACTATGGCTACACCTTC.